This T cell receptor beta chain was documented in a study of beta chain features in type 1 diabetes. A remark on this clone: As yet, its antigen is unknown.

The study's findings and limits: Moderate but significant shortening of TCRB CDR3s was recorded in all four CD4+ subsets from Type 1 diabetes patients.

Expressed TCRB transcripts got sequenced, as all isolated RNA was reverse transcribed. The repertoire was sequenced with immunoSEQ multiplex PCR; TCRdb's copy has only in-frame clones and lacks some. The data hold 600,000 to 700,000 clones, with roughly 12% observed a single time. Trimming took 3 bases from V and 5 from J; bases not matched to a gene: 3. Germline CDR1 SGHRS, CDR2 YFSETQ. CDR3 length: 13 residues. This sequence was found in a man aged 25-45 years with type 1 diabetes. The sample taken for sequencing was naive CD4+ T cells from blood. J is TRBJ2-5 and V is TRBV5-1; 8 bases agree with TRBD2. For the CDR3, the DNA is TGCGCCAGCAGCTCGCCTAGCGGGGAGACCCAGTACTTC. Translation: CASSSPSGETQYF.